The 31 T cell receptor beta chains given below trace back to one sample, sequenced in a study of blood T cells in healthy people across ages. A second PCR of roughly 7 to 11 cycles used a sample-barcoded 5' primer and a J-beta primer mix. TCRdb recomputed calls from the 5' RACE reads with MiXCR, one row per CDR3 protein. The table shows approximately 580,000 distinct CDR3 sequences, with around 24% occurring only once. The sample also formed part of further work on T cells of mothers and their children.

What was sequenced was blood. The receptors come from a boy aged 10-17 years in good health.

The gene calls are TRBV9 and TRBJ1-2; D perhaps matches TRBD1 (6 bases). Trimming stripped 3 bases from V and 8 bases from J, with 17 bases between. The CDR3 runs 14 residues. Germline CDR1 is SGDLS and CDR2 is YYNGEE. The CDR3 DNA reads TGTGCCAGCAGCGCCCCGGACAGCTTGAGGGGCTACACCTTC. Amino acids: CASSAPDSLRGYTF.

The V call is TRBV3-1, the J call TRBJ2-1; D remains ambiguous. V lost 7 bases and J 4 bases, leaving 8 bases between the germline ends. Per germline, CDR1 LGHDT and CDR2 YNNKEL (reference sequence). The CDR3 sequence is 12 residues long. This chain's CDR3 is CASTSAYNEQFF. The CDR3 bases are TGTGCCAGCACCTCGGCTTACAATGAGCAGTTCTTC.

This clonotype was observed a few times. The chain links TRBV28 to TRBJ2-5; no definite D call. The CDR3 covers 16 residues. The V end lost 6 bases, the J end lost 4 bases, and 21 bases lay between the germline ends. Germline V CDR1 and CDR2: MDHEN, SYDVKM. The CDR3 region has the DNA TGTGCCAGCAGCGGACCCCTTAGGGTAGCTGGAGAGACCCAGTACTTC. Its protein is CASSGPLRVAGETQYF.

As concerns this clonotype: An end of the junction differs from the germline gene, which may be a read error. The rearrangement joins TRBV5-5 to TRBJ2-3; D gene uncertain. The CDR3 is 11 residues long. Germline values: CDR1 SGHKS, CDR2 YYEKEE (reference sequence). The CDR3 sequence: CVSSSMGTQYF. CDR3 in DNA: TGTGTCAGCAGCTCGATGGGTACGCAGTATTTT. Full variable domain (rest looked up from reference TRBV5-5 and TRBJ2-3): DAGVTQSPTHLIKTRGQQVTLRCSPISGHKSVSWYQQVLGQGPQFIFQYYEKEERGRGNFPDRFSARQFPNYSSELNVNALLLGDSALYLCVSSSMGTQYFGPGTRLTVL.

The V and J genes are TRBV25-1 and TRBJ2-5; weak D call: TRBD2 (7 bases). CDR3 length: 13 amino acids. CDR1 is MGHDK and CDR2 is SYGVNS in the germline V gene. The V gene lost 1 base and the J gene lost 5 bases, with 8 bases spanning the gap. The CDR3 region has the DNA TGTGCCAGCAGTGAATGGGGGGGCGAGACCCAGTACTTC. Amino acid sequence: CASSEWGGETQYF.

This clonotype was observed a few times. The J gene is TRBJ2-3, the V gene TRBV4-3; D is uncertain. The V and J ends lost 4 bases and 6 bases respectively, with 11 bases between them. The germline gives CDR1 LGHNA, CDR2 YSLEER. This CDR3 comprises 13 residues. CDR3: CASSPRPGDTQYF. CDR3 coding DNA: TGCGCCAGCAGCCCCCGACCTGGGGATACGCAGTATTTT.

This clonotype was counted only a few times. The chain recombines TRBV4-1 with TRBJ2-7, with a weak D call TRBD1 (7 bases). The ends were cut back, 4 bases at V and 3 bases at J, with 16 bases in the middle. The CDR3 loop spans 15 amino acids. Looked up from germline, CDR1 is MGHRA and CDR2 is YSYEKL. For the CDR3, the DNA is TGCGCCAGCAGCCCGACTCAGGGGGGAGGCTACGAGCAGTACTTC. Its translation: CASSPTQGGGYEQYF.

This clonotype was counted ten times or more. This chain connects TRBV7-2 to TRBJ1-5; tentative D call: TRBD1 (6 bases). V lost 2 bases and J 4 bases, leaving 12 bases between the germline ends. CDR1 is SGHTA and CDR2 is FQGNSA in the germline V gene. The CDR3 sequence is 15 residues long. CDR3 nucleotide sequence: TGTGCCAGCAGCTTATTCTCAGGGGCTAATCAGCCCCAGCATTTT. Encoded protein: CASSLFSGANQPQHF.

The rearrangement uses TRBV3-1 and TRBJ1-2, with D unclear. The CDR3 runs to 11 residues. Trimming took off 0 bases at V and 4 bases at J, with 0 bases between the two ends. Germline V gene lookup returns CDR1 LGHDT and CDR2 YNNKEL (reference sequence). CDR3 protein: CASSQDYGYTF. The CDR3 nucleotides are TGTGCCAGCAGCCAAGACTATGGCTACACCTTC.

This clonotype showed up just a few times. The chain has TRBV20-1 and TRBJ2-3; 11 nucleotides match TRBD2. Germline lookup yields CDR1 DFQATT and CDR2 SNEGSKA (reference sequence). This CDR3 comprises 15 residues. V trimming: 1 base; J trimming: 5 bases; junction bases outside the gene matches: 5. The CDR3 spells CSARVAGGMVDTQYF. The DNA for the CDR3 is TGCAGTGCTAGAGTAGCGGGAGGGATGGTAGATACGCAGTATTTT.

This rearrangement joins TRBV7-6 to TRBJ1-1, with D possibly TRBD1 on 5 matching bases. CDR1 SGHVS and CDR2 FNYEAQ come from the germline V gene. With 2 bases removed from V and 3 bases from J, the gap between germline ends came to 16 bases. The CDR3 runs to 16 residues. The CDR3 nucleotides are TGTGCCAGCAGCTTATGGCCGAATAAAGGGGACACTGAAGCTTTCTTT. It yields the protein CASSLWPNKGDTEAFF.

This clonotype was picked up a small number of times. The CDR3 region has the DNA TGTGCCAGCCGTGTAATGGAGCAAGAGACCCAGTACTTC. It encodes CASRVMEQETQYF. This chain uses TRBV27 with TRBJ2-5; the D is unclear. Germline values: CDR1 MNHEY, CDR2 SMNVEV (reference sequence). V lost 8 bases and J lost 2, with 12 bases in between. CDR3 length: 13 amino acids.

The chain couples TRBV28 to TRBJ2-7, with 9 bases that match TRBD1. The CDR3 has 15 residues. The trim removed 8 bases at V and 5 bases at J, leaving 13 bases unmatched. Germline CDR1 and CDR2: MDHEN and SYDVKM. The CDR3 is CASRSLGTGRDEQYF. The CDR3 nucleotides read TGTGCCAGCCGATCACTCGGGACAGGGAGAGACGAGCAGTACTTC.

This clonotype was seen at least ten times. CDR3 in DNA: TGTGCCAGCAGCCACACTAGCGGACATAACACCAGGGGAAACATTCAGTACTTC. It codes for CASSHTSGHNTRGNIQYF. The chain couples TRBV7-9 to TRBJ2-4, with 8 positions matching TRBD2. In germline, CDR1 is SEHNR, CDR2 FQNEAQ (reference sequence). The trim removed 5 bases at V and 6 bases at J, leaving 18 bases unmatched. CDR3 length: 18 residues. Looking up the rest from reference TRBV7-9 and TRBJ2-4 gives the full variable domain: DTGVSQNPRHKITKRGQNVTFRCDPISEHNRLYWYRQTLGQGPEFLTYFQNEAQLEKSRLLSDRFSAERPKGSFSTLEIQRTEQGDSAMYLCASSHTSGHNTRGNIQYFGAGTRLSVL.

CDR3 loop: CASSLGGVYPTNEKLFF. The CDR3 DNA follows: TGTGCCAGCAGCTTAGGAGGGGTCTATCCAACTAATGAAAAACTGTTTTTT. The V gene is TRBV7-6, the J gene TRBJ1-4; D might be TRBD1 (5 bases). The CDR3 length is 17 residues. Per germline, CDR1 SGHVS and CDR2 FNYEAQ. The V end lost 1 base, the J end lost 0 bases, and 12 bases lay between the germline ends.

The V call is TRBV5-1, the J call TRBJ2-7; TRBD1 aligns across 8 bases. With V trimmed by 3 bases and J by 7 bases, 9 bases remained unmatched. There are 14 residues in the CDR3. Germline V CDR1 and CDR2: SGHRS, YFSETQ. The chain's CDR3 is CASSSGDRLREQYF. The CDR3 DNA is TGCGCCAGCAGCTCTGGGGACAGGCTGAGAGAGCAGTACTTC.

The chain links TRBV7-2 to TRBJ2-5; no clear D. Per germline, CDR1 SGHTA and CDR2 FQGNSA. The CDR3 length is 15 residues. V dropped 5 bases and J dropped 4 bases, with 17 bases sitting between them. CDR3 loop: CASSLDPGRAETQYF. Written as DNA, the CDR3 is TGTGCCAGCAGCCTAGACCCGGGCCGGGCAGAGACCCAGTACTTC.

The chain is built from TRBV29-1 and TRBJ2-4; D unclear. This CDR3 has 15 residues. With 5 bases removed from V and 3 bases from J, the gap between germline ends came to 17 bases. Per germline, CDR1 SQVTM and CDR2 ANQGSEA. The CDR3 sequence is CSVLLGISGKNIQYF. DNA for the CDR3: TGCAGCGTTCTTTTGGGGATCTCGGGCAAAAACATTCAGTACTTC.

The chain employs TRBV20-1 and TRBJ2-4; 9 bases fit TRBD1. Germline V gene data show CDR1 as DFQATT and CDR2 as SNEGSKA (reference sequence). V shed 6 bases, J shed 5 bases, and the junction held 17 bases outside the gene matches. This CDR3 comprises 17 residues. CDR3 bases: TGCAGTGCCCTAAAGAGGACAGGGGAACTAATGGAAAACATTCAGTACTTC. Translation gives CSALKRTGELMENIQYF.

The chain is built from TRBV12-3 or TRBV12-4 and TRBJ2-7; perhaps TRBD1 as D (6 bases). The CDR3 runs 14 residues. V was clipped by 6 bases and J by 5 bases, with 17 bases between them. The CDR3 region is CASRGTPGQNEQYF. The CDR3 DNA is TGTGCCAGCAGGGGAACCCCGGGACAAAACGAGCAGTACTTC.

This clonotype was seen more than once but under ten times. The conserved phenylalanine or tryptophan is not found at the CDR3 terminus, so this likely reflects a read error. Here the CDR3 reads CASIPTGGGSPLHL. The DNA of the CDR3 is TGTGCCAGCATTCCAACAGGGGGAGGGTCACCCCTCCACCTT. This chain uses TRBV28 with TRBJ1-6, with 8 bases fitting TRBD1. CDR3 length: 14 amino acids. The V gene's germline CDR1 is MDHEN and CDR2 SYDVKM. J was trimmed by 10 bases and V by 7 bases; bases with no gene match: 9.

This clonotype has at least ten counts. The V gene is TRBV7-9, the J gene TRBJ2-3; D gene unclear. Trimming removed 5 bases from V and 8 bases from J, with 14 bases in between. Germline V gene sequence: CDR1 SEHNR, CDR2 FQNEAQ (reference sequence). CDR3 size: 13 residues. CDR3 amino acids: CASSPAWAATQYF. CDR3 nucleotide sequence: TGTGCCAGCAGCCCCGCGTGGGCGGCTACGCAGTATTTT.

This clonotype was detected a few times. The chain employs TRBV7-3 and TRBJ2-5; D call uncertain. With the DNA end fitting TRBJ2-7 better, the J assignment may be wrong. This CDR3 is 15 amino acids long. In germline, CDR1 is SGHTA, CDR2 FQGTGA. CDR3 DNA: TGTGCCAGCAGCTTAACGGCAGGCACCTCCTACGAGCAGTACTTC. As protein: CASSLTAGTSYEQYF.

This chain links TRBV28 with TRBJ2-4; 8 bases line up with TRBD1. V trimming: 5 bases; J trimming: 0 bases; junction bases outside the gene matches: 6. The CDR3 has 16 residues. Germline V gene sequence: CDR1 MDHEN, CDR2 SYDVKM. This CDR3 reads CASSGRQGLAKNIQYF. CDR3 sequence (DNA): TGTGCCAGCAGTGGTCGACAGGGGCTAGCCAAAAACATTCAGTACTTC.

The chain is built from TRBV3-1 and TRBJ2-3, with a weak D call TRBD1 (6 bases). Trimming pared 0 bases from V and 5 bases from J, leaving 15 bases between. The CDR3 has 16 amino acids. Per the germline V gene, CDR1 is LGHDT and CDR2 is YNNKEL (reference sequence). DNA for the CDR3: TGTGCCAGCAGCCAAGAGTCCGTAGGGGGAAGAGATACGCAGTATTTT. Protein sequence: CASSQESVGGRDTQYF.

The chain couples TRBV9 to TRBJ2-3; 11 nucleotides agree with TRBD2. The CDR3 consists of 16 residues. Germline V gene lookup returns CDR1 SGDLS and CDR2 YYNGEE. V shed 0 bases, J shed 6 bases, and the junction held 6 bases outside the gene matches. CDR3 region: CASSVELAGGGDTQYF. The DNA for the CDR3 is TGTGCCAGCAGCGTAGAGCTAGCGGGAGGTGGCGATACGCAGTATTTT.

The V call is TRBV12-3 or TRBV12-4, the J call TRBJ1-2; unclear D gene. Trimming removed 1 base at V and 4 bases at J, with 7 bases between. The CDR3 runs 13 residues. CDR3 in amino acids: CASSLGSIYGYTF. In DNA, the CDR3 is TGTGCCAGCAGTTTAGGGTCCATCTATGGCTACACCTTC.

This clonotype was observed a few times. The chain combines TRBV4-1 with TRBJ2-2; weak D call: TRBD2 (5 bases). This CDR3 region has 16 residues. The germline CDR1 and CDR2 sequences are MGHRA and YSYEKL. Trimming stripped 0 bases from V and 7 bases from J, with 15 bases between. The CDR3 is CASSQESWGVGGELFF. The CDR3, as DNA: TGCGCCAGCAGCCAAGAATCATGGGGAGTCGGCGGGGAGCTGTTTTTT.

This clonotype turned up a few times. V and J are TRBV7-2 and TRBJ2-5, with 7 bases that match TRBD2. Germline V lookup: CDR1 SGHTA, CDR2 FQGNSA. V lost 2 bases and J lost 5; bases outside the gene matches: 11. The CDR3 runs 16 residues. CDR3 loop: CASSLFVGGPSETQYF. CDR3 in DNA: TGTGCCAGCAGCTTATTTGTGGGAGGGCCAAGTGAGACCCAGTACTTC.

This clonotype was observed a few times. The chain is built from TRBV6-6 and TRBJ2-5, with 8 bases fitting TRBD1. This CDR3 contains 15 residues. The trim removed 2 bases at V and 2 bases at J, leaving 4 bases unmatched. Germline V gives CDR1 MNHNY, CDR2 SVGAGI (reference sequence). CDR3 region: CASSYIRDRQETQYF. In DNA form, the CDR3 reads TGTGCCAGCAGTTACATCCGGGACAGGCAAGAGACCCAGTACTTC.

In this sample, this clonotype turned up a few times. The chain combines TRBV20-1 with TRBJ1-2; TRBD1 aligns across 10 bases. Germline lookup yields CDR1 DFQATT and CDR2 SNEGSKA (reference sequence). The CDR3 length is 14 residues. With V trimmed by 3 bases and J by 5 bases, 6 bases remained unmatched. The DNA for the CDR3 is TGCAGTGCTAGTGGGGACAGGGGCAGGTATGGCTACACCTTC. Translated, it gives CSASGDRGRYGYTF.